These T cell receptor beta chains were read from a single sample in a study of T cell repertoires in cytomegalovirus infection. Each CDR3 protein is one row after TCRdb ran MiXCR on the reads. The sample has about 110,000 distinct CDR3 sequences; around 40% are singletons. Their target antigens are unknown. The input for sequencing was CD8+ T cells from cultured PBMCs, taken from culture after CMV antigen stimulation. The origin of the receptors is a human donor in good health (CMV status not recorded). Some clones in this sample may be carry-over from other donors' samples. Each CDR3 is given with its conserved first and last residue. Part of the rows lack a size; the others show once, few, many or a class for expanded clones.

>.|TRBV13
CASSYGAEETQYF
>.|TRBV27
CASSETYSNQPQHF
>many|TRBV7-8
CASSLNLGESYNEQFF
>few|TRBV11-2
CASSWGQGQSYEQYF
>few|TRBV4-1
CASSQGLGVRETQYF
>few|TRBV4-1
CASSPGQGEYGYTF
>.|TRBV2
CASSEPGFYGYTF
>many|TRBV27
CASSFDSAGRWDTQYF
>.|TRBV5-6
CASRDGLAGPNEQFF
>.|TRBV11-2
CASSLRLAGHTDTQYF
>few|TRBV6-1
CASSPGAAQYEQYF
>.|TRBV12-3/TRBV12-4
CASSFSGGIQETQYF